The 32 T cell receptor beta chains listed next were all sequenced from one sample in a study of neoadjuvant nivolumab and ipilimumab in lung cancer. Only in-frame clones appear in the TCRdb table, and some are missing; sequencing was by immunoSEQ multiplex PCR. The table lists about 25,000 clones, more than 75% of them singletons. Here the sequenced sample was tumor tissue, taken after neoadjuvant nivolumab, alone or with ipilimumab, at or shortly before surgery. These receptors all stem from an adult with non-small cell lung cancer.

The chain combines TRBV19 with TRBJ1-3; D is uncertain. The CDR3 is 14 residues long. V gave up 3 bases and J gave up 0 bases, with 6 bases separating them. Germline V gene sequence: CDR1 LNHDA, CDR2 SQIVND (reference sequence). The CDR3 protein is CASSMGSSGNTIYF. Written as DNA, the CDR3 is TGTGCCAGTAGTATGGGGAGCTCTGGAAACACCATATATTTT.

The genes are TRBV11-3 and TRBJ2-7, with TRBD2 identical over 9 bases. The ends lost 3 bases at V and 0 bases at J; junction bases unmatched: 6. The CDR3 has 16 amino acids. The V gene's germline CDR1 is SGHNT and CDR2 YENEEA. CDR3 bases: TGTGCCAGCAGCTTCGACTCGGGACTAGCCTCCTACGAGCAGTACTTC. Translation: CASSFDSGLASYEQYF.

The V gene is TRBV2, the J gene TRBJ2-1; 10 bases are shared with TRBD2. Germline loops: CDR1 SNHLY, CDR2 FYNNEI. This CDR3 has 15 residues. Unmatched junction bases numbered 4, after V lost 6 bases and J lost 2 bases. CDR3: CASRPSGSAYNEQFF. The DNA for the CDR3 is TGTGCCAGCAGACCTAGCGGGAGTGCCTACAATGAGCAGTTCTTC. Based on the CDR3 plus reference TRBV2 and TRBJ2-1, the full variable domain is EPEVTQTPSHQVTQMGQEVILRCVPISNHLYFYWYRQILGQKVEFLVSFYNNEISEKSEIFDDQFSVERPDGSNFTLKIRSTKLEDSAMYFCASRPSGSAYNEQFFGPGTRLTVL.

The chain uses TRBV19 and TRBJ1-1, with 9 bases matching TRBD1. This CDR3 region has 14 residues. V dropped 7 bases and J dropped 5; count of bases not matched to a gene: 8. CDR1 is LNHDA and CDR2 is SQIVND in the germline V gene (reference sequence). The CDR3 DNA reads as TGTGCCAGTAAGCTGGACAGGGGAAAAACTGAAGCTTTCTTT. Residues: CASKLDRGKTEAFF.

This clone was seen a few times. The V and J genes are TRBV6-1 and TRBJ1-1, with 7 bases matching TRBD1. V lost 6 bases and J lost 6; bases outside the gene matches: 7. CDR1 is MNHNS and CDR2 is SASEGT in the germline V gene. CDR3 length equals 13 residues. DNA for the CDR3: TGTGCCAGCAGCCGGGACAGAGGCCCTGAAGCTTTCTTT. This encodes CASSRDRGPEAFF.

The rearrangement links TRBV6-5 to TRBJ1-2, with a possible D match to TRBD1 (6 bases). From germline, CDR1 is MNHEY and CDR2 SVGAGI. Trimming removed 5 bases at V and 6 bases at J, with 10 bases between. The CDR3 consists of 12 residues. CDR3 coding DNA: TGTGCCAGCAGTCCACACAGGGATGGCTACACCTTC. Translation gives CASSPHRDGYTF.

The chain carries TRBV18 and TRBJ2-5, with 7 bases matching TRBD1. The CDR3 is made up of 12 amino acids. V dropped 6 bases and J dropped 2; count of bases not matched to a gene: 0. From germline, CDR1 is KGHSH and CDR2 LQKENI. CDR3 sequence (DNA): TGTGCCAGCTCGGGACAGCAAGAGACCCAGTACTTC. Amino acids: CASSGQQETQYF.

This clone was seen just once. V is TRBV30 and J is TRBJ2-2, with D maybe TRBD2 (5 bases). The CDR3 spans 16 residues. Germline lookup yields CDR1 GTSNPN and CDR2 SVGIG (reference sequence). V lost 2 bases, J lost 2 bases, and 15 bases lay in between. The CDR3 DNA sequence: TGTGCCTGGAGTTATCTCCAAACTAGTAACACCGGGGAGCTGTTTTTT. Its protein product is CAWSYLQTSNTGELFF.

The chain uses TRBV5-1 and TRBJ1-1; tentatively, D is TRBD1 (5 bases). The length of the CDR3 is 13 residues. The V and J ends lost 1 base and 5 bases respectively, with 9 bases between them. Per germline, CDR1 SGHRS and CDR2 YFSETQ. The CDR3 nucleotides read TGCGCCAGCAGCTTGTCCTGGGGGACTGAAGCTTTCTTT. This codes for CASSLSWGTEAFF.

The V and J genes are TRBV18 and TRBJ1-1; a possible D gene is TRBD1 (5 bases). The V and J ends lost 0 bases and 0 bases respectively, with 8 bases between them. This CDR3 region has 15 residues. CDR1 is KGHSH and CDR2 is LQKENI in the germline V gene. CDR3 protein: CASSPPGLLNTEAFF. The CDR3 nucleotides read TGTGCCAGCTCACCACCGGGACTGCTGAACACTGAAGCTTTCTTT.

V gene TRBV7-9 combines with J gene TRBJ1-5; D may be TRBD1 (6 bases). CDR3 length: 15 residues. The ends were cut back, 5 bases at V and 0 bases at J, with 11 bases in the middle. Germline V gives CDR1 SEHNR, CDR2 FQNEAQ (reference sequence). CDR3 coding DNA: TGTGCCAGCAGCCCACAGGGTTATAGCAATCAGCCCCAGCATTTT. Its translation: CASSPQGYSNQPQHF. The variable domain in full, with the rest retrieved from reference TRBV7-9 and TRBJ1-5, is DTGVSQNPRHKITKRGQNVTFRCDPISEHNRLYWYRQTLGQGPEFLTYFQNEAQLEKSRLLSDRFSAERPKGSFSTLEIQRTEQGDSAMYLCASSPQGYSNQPQHFGDGTRLSIL.

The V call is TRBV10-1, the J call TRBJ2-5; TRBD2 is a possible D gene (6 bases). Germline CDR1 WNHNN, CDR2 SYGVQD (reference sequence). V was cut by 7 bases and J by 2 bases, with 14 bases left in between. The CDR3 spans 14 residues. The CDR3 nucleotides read TGCGCCAGCACGGAGAGCGGGTCACAAGAGACCCAGTACTTC. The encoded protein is CASTESGSQETQYF.

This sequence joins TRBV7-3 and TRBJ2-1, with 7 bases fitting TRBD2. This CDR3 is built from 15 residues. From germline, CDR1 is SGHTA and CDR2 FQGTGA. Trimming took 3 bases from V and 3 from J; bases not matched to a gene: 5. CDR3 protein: CASSLTAGDYNEQFF. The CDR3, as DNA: TGTGCCAGCAGCTTGACGGCGGGGGACTACAATGAGCAGTTCTTC.

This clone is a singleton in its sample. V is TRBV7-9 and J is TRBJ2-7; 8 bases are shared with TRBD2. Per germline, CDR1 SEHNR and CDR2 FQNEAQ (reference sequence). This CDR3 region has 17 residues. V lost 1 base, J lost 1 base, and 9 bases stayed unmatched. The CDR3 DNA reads TGTGCCAGCAGCTTAGTGGGCCAAGCGGGAGCTTCCTACGAGCAGTACTTC. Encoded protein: CASSLVGQAGASYEQYF.

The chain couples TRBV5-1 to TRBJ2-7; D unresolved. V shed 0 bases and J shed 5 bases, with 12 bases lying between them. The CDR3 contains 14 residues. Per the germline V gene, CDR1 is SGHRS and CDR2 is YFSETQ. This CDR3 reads CASSLAGRKDEQYF. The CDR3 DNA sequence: TGCGCCAGCAGCTTGGCGGGTAGGAAGGACGAGCAGTACTTC.

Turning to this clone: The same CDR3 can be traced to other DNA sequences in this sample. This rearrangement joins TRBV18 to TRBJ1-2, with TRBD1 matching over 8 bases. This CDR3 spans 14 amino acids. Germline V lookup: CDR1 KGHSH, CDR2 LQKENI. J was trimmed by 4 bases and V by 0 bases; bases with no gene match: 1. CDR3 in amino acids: CASSPPGTGYGYTF. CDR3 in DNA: TGTGCCAGCTCACCACCAGGGACAGGCTATGGCTACACCTTC.

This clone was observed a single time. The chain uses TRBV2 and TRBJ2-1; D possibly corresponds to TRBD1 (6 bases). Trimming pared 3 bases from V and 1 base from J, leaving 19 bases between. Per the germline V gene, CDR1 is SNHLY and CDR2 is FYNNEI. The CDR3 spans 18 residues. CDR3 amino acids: CASSDRLAGRGSYNEQFF. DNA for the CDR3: TGTGCCAGCAGTGATCGGTTGGCAGGTAGGGGGTCCTACAATGAGCAGTTCTTC.

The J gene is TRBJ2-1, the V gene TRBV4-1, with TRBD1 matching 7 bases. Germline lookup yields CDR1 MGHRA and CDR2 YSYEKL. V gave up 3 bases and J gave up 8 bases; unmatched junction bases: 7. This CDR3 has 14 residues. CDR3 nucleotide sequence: TGCGCCAGCAGCCATCCGACAGGGATCGATGAGCAGTTCTTC. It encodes CASSHPTGIDEQFF.

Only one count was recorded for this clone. This chain's CDR3 is CASSPAGTVTGTQYF. In DNA, the CDR3 is TGCGCCAGCAGCCCGGCCGGGACTGTCACTGGGACGCAGTATTTT. The chain has TRBV5-1 and TRBJ2-3; a possible D gene is TRBD2 (6 bases). Germline assignment: CDR1 SGHRS and CDR2 YFSETQ. With 4 bases removed from V and 9 bases from J, the gap between germline ends came to 21 bases. The CDR3 runs to 15 residues.

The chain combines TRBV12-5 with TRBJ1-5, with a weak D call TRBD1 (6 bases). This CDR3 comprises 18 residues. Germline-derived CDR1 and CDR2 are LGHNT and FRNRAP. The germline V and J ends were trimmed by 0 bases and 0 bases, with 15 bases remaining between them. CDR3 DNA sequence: TGTGCTAGTGGTTTGGTACTTTCCGGGACACCTAGCAATCAGCCCCAGCATTTT. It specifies CASGLVLSGTPSNQPQHF.

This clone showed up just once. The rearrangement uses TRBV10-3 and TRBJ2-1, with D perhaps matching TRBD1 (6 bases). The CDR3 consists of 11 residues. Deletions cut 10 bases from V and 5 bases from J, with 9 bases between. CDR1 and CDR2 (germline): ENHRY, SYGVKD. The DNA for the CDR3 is TGTGCCACTCAGGGGAACAATGAGCAGTTCTTC. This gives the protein CATQGNNEQFF.

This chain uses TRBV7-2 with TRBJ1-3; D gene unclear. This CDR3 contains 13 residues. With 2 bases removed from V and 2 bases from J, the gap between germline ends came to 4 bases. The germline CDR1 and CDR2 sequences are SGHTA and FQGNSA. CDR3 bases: TGTGCCAGCAGCTTACTGGCTGGAAACACCATATATTTT. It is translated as CASSLLAGNTIYF.

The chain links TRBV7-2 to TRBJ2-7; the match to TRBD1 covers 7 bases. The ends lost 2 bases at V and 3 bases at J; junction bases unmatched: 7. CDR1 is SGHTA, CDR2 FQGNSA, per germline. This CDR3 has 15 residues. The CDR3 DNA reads TGTGCCAGCAGCTTATGGGGGCGACAGGGCTACGAGCAGTACTTC. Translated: CASSLWGRQGYEQYF. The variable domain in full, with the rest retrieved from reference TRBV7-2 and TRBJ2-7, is GAGVSQSPSNKVTEKGKDVELRCDPISGHTALYWYRQSLGQGLEFLIYFQGNSAPDKSGLPSDRFSAERTGGSVSTLTIQRTQQEDSAVYLCASSLWGRQGYEQYFGPGTRLTVT.

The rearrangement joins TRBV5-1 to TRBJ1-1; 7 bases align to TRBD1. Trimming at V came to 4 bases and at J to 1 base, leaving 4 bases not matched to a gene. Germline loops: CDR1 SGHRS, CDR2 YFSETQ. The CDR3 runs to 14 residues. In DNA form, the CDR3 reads TGCGCCAGCAGCAACAACAGGGGGAACACTGAAGCTTTCTTT. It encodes CASSNNRGNTEAFF.

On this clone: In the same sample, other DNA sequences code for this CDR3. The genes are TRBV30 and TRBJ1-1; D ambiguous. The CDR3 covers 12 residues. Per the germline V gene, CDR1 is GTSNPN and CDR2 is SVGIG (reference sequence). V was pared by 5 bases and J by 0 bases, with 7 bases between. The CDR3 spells CAWSLMNTEAFF. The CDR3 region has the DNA TGTGCCTGGTCTTTGATGAACACTGAAGCTTTCTTT.

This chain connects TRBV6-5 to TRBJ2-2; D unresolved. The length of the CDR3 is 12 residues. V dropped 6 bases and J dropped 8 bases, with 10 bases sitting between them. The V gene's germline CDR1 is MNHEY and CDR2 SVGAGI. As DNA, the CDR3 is TGTGCCAGCAGCCGGATCAAAGGGGAGCTGTTTTTT. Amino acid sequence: CASSRIKGELFF.

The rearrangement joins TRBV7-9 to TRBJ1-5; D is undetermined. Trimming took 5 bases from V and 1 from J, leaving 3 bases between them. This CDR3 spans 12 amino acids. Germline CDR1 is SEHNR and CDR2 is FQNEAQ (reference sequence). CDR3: CASSGSNQPQHF. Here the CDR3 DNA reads TGTGCCAGCAGCGGAAGCAATCAGCCCCAGCATTTT.

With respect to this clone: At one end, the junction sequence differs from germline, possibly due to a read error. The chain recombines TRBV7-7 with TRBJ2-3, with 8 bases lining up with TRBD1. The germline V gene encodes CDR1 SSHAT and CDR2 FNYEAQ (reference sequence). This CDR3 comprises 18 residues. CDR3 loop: CASSLCGQGQEITDTQYF. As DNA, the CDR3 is TGTGCTAGCAGCTTATGTGGGCAGGGACAGGAAATCACAGATACGCAGTATTTT.

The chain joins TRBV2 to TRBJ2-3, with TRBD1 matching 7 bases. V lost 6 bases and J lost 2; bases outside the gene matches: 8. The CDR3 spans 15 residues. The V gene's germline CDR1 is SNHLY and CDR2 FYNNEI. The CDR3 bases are TGTGCCAGCAGACTGACAGGGAGTCTCACAGATACGCAGTATTTT. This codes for CASRLTGSLTDTQYF. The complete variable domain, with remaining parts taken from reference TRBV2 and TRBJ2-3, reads EPEVTQTPSHQVTQMGQEVILRCVPISNHLYFYWYRQILGQKVEFLVSFYNNEISEKSEIFDDQFSVERPDGSNFTLKIRSTKLEDSAMYFCASRLTGSLTDTQYFGPGTRLTVL.

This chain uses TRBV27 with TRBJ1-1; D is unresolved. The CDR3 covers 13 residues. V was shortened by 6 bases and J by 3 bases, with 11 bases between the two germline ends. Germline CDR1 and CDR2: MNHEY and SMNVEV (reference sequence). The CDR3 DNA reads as TGTGCCAGCAGGCGGCTCCAGGACACTGAAGCTTTCTTT. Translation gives CASRRLQDTEAFF.

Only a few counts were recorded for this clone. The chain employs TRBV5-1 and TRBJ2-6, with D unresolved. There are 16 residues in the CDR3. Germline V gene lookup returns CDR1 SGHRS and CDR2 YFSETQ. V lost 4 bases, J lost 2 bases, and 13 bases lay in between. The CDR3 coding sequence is TGCGCCAGCAGCCTCCGGACGGTTACTGGGGCCAACGTCCTGACTTTC. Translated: CASSLRTVTGANVLTF.

CDR3 residues: CASRAGGASNQPQHF. The CDR3 DNA follows: TGTGCCAGCAGGGCCGGGGGGGCGAGCAATCAGCCCCAGCATTTT. The chain uses TRBV5-5 and TRBJ1-5; D is perhaps TRBD1 (6 bases). Germline assignment: CDR1 SGHKS and CDR2 YYEKEE (reference sequence). There are 15 residues in the CDR3. Trimming stripped 5 bases from V and 1 base from J, with 13 bases between.